This entry concerns a single T cell receptor (beta chain). The data originate from a study of cytomegalovirus exposure and HLA in healthy donors. Libraries were prepared by immunoSEQ multiplex PCR; TCRdb keeps only in-frame clonotypes and omits some of them. The data contain approximately 300,000 clones, roughly nine tenths of them singletons. Trimming removed 1 base at V and 0 bases at J, with 15 bases between. This CDR3 region has 17 residues. In germline, CDR1 is MGHRA, CDR2 YSYEKL. The sample was PBMCs. The V and J genes are TRBV4-1 and TRBJ2-5; the D call may be TRBD1 or TRBD2 (5 bases each). The sequence came from a woman in her 30s in good health and CMV-seropositive. CDR3 residues: CASSQVGEGLYQETQYF. DNA for the CDR3: TGCGCCAGCAGCCAAGTGGGAGAGGGGTTGTACCAAGAGACCCAGTACTTC.